This is a list of T cell receptor beta chains from one sample in a study of T cell repertoires and HLA-DP antigens. The assay was immunoSEQ multiplex PCR, and TCRdb's table has in-frame clones only and misses some. The sample consists of some 89,000 clones, approximately 89% of them appearing once. Their recognized antigens are unknown. Material: CD4+ T cells from PBMCs. The receptor source for this set is a man between 50 and 59 years old in good health and CMV-seronegative. Both conserved end residues are part of each CDR3. The D gene is left open where the match is weak. Clone sizes are given selectively: once, few, many, or a class where the clone is expanded.

J gene,clone size,D gene,CDR3 length,V gene,CDR3 DNA,CDR3 protein
TRBJ1-5,NA,NA,13,TRBV4-3,TGCGCCAGCAGCCAATCTCCTAATCAGCCCCAGCATTTT,CASSQSPNQPQHF
TRBJ2-2,NA,TRBD1,15,TRBV5-8,TGTGCCAGCAGCGGCCGGACAGGGAACACCGGGGAGCTGTTTTTT,CASSGRTGNTGELFF
TRBJ1-6,NA,NA,13,TRBV7-9,TGTGCCAGCAGCTTAGTTCTGGGATCACCCCTCCACTTT,CASSLVLGSPLHF
TRBJ2-7,NA,NA,12,TRBV18,TGTGCCAGCTCACCTCTCTCCTACGAGCAGTACTTC,CASSPLSYEQYF
TRBJ2-7,NA,TRBD1,15,TRBV7-2,TGTGCCAGCAGCTTACCTCGGACAGGGCGCGACGAGCAGTACTTC,CASSLPRTGRDEQYF
TRBJ2-7,few,NA,15,TRBV7-2,TGTGCCAGCAGCCTAAGAGGAGGAAACAGGGTCGGGACGTACTTC,CASSLRGGNRVGTYF
TRBJ1-2,NA,NA,16,TRBV5-6,TGTGCCAGCAGCTTGGATCGCACCATACCTAACTATGGCTACACCTTC,CASSLDRTIPNYGYTF
TRBJ1-1,few,NA,14,TRBV7-8,TGTGCCAGCAGCGAGGGGGGTGCGAACACTGAAGCTTTCTTT,CASSEGGANTEAFF
TRBJ1-1,once,NA,15,TRBV7-8,TGTGCCAGCAGCTTAGAGGGGGGACGGGGCACTGAAGCTTTCTTT,CASSLEGGRGTEAFF
TRBJ1-3,NA,NA,15,TRBV15,TGTGCCACCAGCAGAGGTGGGGGCGGTGGAAACACCATATATTTT,CATSRGGGGGNTIYF
TRBJ2-1,NA,TRBD2,17,TRBV7-9,TGTGCCAGCAGCTCGGGACTAGCGGGCAGCTCCTACAATGAGCAGTTCTTC,CASSSGLAGSSYNEQFF
TRBJ2-1,NA,TRBD1,17,TRBV6-1,TGTGCCAGCAGTGATTTCGGACAGGGGACCTCCTACAATGAGCAGTTCTTC,CASSDFGQGTSYNEQFF
TRBJ2-7,NA,TRBD1,14,TRBV29-1,TGCAGCGTTGAGCTGAGGACAGGAACCTACGAGCAGTACTTC,CSVELRTGTYEQYF
TRBJ1-5,NA,NA,13,TRBV19,TGTGCCAGTAGTGATAACGGGAATCAGCCCCAGCATTTT,CASSDNGNQPQHF
TRBJ1-1,NA,TRBD1,17,TRBV15,TGTGCCACCAGCAGAGATATTGGGACAGTAAAGAACACTGAAGCTTTCTTT,CATSRDIGTVKNTEAFF
TRBJ1-4,NA,NA,17,TRBV6-1,TGTGCCAGCAGTGAAATTCTGAGTGGAAAGATTAATGAAAAACTGTTTTTT,CASSEILSGKINEKLFF
TRBJ2-7,NA,TRBD2,15,TRBV10-3,TGTGCCATCAAGGGGACTAGCGGGAGATCGTACGAGCAGTACTTC,CAIKGTSGRSYEQYF
TRBJ1-5,once,NA,13,TRBV30,TGTGCCTGGAGCGGAGGGAATAGTCAGCCCCAGCATTTT,CAWSGGNSQPQHF
TRBJ2-1,NA,TRBD2,15,TRBV19,TGTGCCAGTAGTAGTGGACTAGCGGGGGTCAATGAGCAGTTCTTC,CASSSGLAGVNEQFF
TRBJ2-1,NA,TRBD1,15,TRBV19,TGTGCCAGCAAGGGGGCGGAGAGCTCCTACAATGAGCAGTTCTTC,CASKGAESSYNEQFF
TRBJ2-1,NA,NA,14,TRBV10-1,TGCGCCAGCATGTGGAGGGGGGGCCACAATGAGCAGTTCTTC,CASMWRGGHNEQFF
TRBJ2-7,NA,TRBD2,15,TRBV19,TGTGCCAGTAGTATAGCTAGCGGGATCTCCTACGAGCAGTACTTC,CASSIASGISYEQYF
TRBJ2-1,NA,TRBD1,15,TRBV6-6,TGTGCCAGCAGTTCCCCACAGGGGAGTGCCGAAGAGCAGTTCTTC,CASSSPQGSAEEQFF
TRBJ2-5,few,NA,14,TRBV11-2,TGTGCCAGCAGCTTAGGGGGGACCCTGGAGACCCAGTACTTC,CASSLGGTLETQYF
TRBJ2-7,NA,NA,15,TRBV7-2,TGTGCCAGCAGCTCACAAATACTAGCCACCTACGAGCAGTACTTC,CASSSQILATYEQYF
TRBJ2-1,NA,NA,14,TRBV2,TGTGCCAGCAGAGGGGACTTTTCCTACAATGAGCAGTTCTTC,CASRGDFSYNEQFF
TRBJ1-3,NA,NA,13,TRBV19,TGTGCCACCTCAAGGGGAGATGGAAACACCATATATTTT,CATSRGDGNTIYF
TRBJ2-5,few,NA,16,TRBV5-1,TGCGCCAGCAGCTTGTACAGTCAGGGCTATGAAGAGACCCAGTACTTC,CASSLYSQGYEETQYF
TRBJ1-1,NA,NA,12,TRBV30,TGTGCCTGGAGCGCCGGGGCGACTGCAGCTTTCTTT,CAWSAGATAAFF
TRBJ2-7,once,TRBD2,13,TRBV4-1,TGCGCCAGCGGCCCGGGGGGACCCTACGAGCAGTACTTC,CASGPGGPYEQYF